These 16 T cell receptor beta chains came from one sample sequenced in a study of blood T cells in healthy people across ages. PCR was performed a second time for about 7 to 11 cycles using a sample-barcoded 5' primer and a J-beta primer mix. TCRdb reprocessed the 5' RACE reads via MiXCR and lists one record per CDR3 protein. The data contain about 800,000 distinct CDR3 sequences, roughly 64% of them singletons. The sample taken for sequencing was blood. These receptor sequences come from a man aged 25-45 years in good health.

As concerns this clonotype: This is likely a read error, given that the CDR3 carries no conserved phenylalanine or tryptophan at its end. The rearrangement links TRBV5-1 to TRBJ2-5; no clear D gene. Trimming cost V 4 bases and J 5 bases, with 15 bases left between them. The germline V gene encodes CDR1 SGHRS and CDR2 YFSETQ. This CDR3 has 14 amino acids. CDR3 protein: CASSHPQRSETQYI. In DNA, the CDR3 is TGCGCCAGCAGCCACCCCCAGAGGAGTGAGACCCAGTACATC.

The gene calls are TRBV12-3 or TRBV12-4 and TRBJ1-2; TRBD1 aligns across 10 bases. V lost 3 bases and J lost 7; bases outside the gene matches: 8. This CDR3 is built from 15 residues. CDR3 sequence: CASSFQETGGGGYTF. The CDR3 DNA reads as TGTGCCAGCAGTTTTCAGGAGACAGGGGGCGGTGGCTACACCTTC.

The chain carries TRBV18 and TRBJ1-2; 9 bases fit TRBD1. The junction had 14 bases not matched to a gene; V was cut back by 4 bases and J by 8 bases. Germline V gene sequence: CDR1 KGHSH, CDR2 LQKENI. This CDR3 has 16 residues. The CDR3 sequence is CASSRDLGTGISGYTF. The CDR3 nucleotides are TGTGCCAGCTCACGGGACCTAGGGACAGGGATTAGCGGCTACACCTTC.

In its sample, this clonotype was seen a few times. This sequence joins TRBV6-5 and TRBJ1-2; 10 bases agree with TRBD1. The CDR3 is 13 amino acids. CDR1 and CDR2 (germline): MNHEY, SVGAGI. V was clipped by 6 bases and J by 7 bases; unmatched bases: 5. CDR3 DNA: TGTGCCAGCAGCACCGGGACAGGGGTTGGCTACACCTTC. This codes for CASSTGTGVGYTF.

V and J are TRBV20-1 and TRBJ1-1; D possibly corresponds to TRBD1 (5 bases). Trimming shortened V by 1 base and J by 7 bases, and 10 bases separated the two germline ends. Germline V gene lookup returns CDR1 DFQATT and CDR2 SNEGSKA (reference sequence). This CDR3 has 12 amino acids. The DNA for the CDR3 is TGCAGTGCTAGAGGGGGCAGGGATGAAGCTTTCTTT. It codes for CSARGGRDEAFF.

CDR3 DNA: TGTGCCAGCAGTTACTCGGTCAGGTACTACGAGCAGTACTTC. Translation gives CASSYSVRYYEQYF. This chain links TRBV6-2 or TRBV6-3 with TRBJ2-4; D is undetermined. The J call is doubtful: the DNA matches TRBJ2-7 better. Germline CDR1 reads MNHEY; CDR2 reads SVGEGT. CDR3 length: 14 amino acids.

V and J are TRBV7-2 and TRBJ2-3, with TRBD2 matching 14 bases. The CDR3 spans 18 residues. CDR1 is SGHTA and CDR2 is FQGNSA in the germline V gene. V shed 3 bases and J 5 bases; nucleotides not matched to a gene: 10. The CDR3 nucleotides read TGTGCCAGCAGCTTTTTGCCGGGACTAGCGGGAGCTGTAGATACGCAGTATTTT. Protein product: CASSFLPGLAGAVDTQYF.

This clonotype showed up just once. J is TRBJ1-5 and V is TRBV12-3 or TRBV12-4; 10 nucleotides agree with TRBD1. The CDR3 length is 15 residues. V lost 2 bases to trimming and J lost 7 bases; unmatched junction nucleotides: 5. CDR3 DNA sequence: TGTGCCAGCAGTTTACAGGGACAGGGGTGGCAGCCCCAGCATTTT. This gives the protein CASSLQGQGWQPQHF.

The chain couples TRBV7-2 to TRBJ2-3; TRBD2 matches 12 bases. Germline loops: CDR1 SGHTA, CDR2 FQGNSA. CDR3 length: 17 amino acids. The ends lost 1 base at V and 4 bases at J; junction bases unmatched: 6. The CDR3 nucleotides read TGTGCCAGCAGCTTAGAGGCTAGCGGGGGGGCCGCAGATACGCAGTATTTT. It encodes CASSLEASGGAADTQYF.

The chain uses TRBV5-1 and TRBJ2-3; D not resolved. This CDR3 has 12 residues. The V gene's germline CDR1 is SGHRS and CDR2 YFSETQ. Deletions cut 5 bases from V and 6 bases from J, with 10 bases between. The CDR3 coding sequence is TGCGCCAGCAGGAATGGAACTGATACGCAGTATTTT. This encodes CASRNGTDTQYF.

This clonotype came up once. The chain combines TRBV3-1 with TRBJ1-2, with unresolved D. Per germline, CDR1 LGHDT and CDR2 YNNKEL (reference sequence). The CDR3 runs 15 residues. The germline V and J ends were trimmed by 0 bases and 4 bases, with 12 bases remaining between them. DNA for the CDR3: TGTGCCAGCAGCCAAGATCGGTCTGCCGGCTATGGCTACACCTTC. It translates to CASSQDRSAGYGYTF.

The CDR3 region is CAWKVDSYNEQYF. CDR3 bases: TGTGCCTGGAAGGTCGACTCCTACAATGAGCAGTACTTC. The chain is built from TRBV30 and TRBJ2-7; no clear D gene. The CDR3 spans 13 residues. The V gene lost 4 bases and the J gene lost 7 bases, with 17 bases spanning the gap. Germline V lookup: CDR1 GTSNPN, CDR2 SVGIG (reference sequence). The full variable domain, completed using reference TRBV30 and TRBJ2-7, is SQTIHQWPATLVQPVGSPLSLECTVEGTSNPNLYWYRQAAGRGLQLLFYSVGIGQISSEVPQNLSASRPQDRQFILSSKKLLLSDSGFYLCAWKVDSYNEQYFGPGTRLTVT.

The chain employs TRBV29-1 and TRBJ2-4, with D perhaps matching TRBD1 or TRBD2 (5 bases each). The CDR3 spans 13 residues. The V gene's germline CDR1 is SQVTM and CDR2 ANQGSEA. V was trimmed by 5 bases and J by 13 bases, leaving 21 bases between them. The CDR3 sequence: CSVPGTVYNEQYF. CDR3 coding DNA: TGCAGCGTTCCCGGGACGGTGTACAATGAGCAGTACTTC.

J is TRBJ1-5 and V is TRBV19; 9 bases agree with TRBD1. V dropped 6 bases and J dropped 7; count of bases not matched to a gene: 13. The CDR3 is 16 amino acids. The germline CDR1 and CDR2 sequences are LNHDA and SQIVND (reference sequence). The CDR3 DNA is TGTGCCAGTAGCCGAACGACAGGGGGGTTTCGCCAGCCCCAGCATTTT. This gives the protein CASSRTTGGFRQPQHF. Full variable domain (outside the CDR3, taken from reference TRBV19 and TRBJ1-5): DGGITQSPKYLFRKEGQNVTLSCEQNLNHDAMYWYRQDPGQGLRLIYYSQIVNDFQKGDIAEGYSVSREKKESFPLTVTSAQKNPTAFYLCASSRTTGGFRQPQHFGDGTRLSIL.

The V call is TRBV9, the J call TRBJ2-5, with TRBD2 matching over 10 bases. The CDR3 is made up of 15 amino acids. Unmatched junction bases numbered 3, after V lost 3 bases and J lost 1 base. The germline CDR1 and CDR2 sequences are SGDLS and YYNGEE. The CDR3 DNA reads as TGTGCCAGCAGCGATAGCGGGAGGCCCCAAGAGACCCAGTACTTC. The encoded protein is CASSDSGRPQETQYF.

This sequence joins TRBV5-1 and TRBJ2-5; 8 positions agree with TRBD2. The CDR3 is 15 residues long. Germline V lookup: CDR1 SGHRS, CDR2 YFSETQ. After removal of 3 bases from V and 2 bases from J, the junction contained 6 bases not matched to a gene. DNA for the CDR3: TGCGCCAGCAGCTCAAGCGGGAGTCGGCAAGAGACCCAGTACTTC. This translates into CASSSSGSRQETQYF.